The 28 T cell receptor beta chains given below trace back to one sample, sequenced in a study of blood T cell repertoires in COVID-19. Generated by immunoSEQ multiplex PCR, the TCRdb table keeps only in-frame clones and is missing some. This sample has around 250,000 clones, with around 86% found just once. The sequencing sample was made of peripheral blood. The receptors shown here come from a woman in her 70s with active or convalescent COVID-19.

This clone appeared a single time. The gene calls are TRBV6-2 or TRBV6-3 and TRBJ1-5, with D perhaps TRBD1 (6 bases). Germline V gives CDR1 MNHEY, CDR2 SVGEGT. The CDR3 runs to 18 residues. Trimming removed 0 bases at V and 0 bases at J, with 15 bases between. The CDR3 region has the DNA TGTGCCAGCAGTTACTCGAATGTTCCAGGGGTTAGCAATCAGCCCCAGCATTTT. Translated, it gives CASSYSNVPGVSNQPQHF.

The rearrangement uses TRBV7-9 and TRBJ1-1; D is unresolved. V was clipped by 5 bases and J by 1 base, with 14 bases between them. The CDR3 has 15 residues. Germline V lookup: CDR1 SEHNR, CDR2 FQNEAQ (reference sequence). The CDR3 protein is CASSANLRENTEAFF. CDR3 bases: TGTGCCAGCAGCGCAAACCTTAGAGAGAACACTGAAGCTTTCTTT.

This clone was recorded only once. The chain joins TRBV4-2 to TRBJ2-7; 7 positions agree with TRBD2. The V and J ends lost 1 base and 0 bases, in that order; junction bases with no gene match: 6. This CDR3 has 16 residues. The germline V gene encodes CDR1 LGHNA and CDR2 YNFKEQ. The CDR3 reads CASSQVGGGLSYEQYF. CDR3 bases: TGTGCCAGCAGCCAAGTCGGCGGGGGTCTCTCCTACGAGCAGTACTTC.

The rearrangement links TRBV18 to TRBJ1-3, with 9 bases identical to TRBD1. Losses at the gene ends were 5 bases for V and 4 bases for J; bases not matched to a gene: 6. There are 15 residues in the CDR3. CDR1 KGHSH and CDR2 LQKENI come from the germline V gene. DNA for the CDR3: TGTGCCAGCTCATCCGGGACAGGGATCGGAAACACCATATATTTT. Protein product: CASSSGTGIGNTIYF.

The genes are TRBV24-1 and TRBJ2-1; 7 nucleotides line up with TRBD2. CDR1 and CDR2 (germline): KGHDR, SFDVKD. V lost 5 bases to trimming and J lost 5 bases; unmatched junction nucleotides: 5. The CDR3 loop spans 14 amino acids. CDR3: CATSGAGLDNEQFF. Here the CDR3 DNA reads TGTGCCACCAGTGGCGCTGGACTAGACAATGAGCAGTTCTTC.

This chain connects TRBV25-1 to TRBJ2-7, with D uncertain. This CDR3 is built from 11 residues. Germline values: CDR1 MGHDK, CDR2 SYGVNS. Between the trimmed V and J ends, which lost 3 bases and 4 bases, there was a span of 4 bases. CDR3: CASSDLYEQYF. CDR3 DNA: TGTGCCAGCAGTGACCTTTACGAGCAGTACTTC.

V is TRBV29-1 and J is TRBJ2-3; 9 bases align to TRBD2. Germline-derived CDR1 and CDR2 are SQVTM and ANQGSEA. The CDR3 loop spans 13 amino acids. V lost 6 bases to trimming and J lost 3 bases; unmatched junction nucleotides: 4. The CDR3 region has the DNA TGCAGCGTGCGGGGGGGCGCGACAGATACGCAGTATTTT. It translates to CSVRGGATDTQYF.

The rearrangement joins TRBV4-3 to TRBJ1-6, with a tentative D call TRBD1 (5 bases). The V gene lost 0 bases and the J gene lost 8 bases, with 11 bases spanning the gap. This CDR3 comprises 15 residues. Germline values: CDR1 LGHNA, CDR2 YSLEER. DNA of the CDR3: TGCGCCAGCAGCCAAGATCGGGGGATCTATTCACCCCTCCACTTT. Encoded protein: CASSQDRGIYSPLHF.

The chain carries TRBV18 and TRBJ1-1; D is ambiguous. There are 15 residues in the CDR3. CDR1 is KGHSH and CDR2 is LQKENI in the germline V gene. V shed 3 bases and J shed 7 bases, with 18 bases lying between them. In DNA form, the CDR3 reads TGTGCCAGCTCACCCCCCAAGAATGTGGTCGGTGAAGCTTTCTTT. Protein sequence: CASSPPKNVVGEAFF.

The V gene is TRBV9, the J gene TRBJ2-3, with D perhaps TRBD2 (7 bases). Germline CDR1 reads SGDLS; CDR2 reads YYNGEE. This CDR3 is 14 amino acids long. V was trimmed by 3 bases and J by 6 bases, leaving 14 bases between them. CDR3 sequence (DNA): TGTGCCAGCAGCGCCCCAGGGAGGGGGGATACGCAGTATTTT. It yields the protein CASSAPGRGDTQYF.

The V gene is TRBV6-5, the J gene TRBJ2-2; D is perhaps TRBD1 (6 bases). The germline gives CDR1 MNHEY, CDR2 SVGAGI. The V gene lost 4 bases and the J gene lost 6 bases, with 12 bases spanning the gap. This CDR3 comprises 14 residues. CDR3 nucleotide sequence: TGTGCCAGCAGTTTAAGAAACAGGGCCGGGGAGCTGTTTTTT. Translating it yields CASSLRNRAGELFF.

The CDR3 nucleotides are TGTGCCAGCAGCCCCGCTAGGACTATGGGTACGCAGTATTTT. It encodes CASSPARTMGTQYF. This chain links TRBV7-2 with TRBJ2-3, with a tentative D call TRBD2 (6 bases). This CDR3 is built from 14 residues. The germline V gene has CDR1 SGHTA and CDR2 FQGNSA. V lost 5 bases to trimming and J lost 8 bases, with 17 bases between them.

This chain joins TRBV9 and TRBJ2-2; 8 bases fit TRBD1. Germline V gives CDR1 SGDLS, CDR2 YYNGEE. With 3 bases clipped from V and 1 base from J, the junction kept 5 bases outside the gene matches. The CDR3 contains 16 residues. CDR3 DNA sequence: TGTGCCAGCAGCGGCCAGGGGGCCGAGAACACCGGGGAGCTGTTTTTT. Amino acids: CASSGQGAENTGELFF.

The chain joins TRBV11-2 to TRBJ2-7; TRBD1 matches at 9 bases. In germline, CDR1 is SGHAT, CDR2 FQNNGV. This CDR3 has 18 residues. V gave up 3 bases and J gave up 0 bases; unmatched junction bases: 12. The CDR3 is CASSFTPRQGGTSYEQYF. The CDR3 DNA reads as TGTGCCAGCAGCTTTACACCCCGACAGGGGGGGACCTCCTACGAGCAGTACTTC. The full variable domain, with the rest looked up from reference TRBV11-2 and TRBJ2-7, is EAGVAQSPRYKIIEKRQSVAFWCNPISGHATLYWYQQILGQGPKLLIQFQNNGVVDDSQLPKDRFSAERLKGVDSTLKIQPAKLEDSAVYLCASSFTPRQGGTSYEQYFGPGTRLTVT.

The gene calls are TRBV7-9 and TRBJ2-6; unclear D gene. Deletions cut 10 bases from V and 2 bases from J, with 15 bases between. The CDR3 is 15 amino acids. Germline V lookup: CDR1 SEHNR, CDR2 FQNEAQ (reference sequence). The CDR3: CATLRFQAGANVLTF. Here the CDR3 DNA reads TGTGCCACCCTCCGGTTTCAGGCTGGGGCCAACGTCCTGACTTTC. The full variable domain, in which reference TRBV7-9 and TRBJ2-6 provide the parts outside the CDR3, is DTGVSQNPRHKITKRGQNVTFRCDPISEHNRLYWYRQTLGQGPEFLTYFQNEAQLEKSRLLSDRFSAERPKGSFSTLEIQRTEQGDSAMYLCATLRFQAGANVLTFGAGSRLTVL.

Written as DNA, the CDR3 is TGTGCCAGCAGCCTGGACAGGGTATCTGCCGAGCAGTACTTC. Amino acids: CASSLDRVSAEQYF. The chain uses TRBV6-5 and TRBJ2-7, with 8 positions matching TRBD1. Germline CDR1 and CDR2: MNHEY and SVGAGI. The CDR3 is made up of 14 amino acids. Trimming removed 6 bases from V and 6 bases from J; junction bases left unmatched: 10.

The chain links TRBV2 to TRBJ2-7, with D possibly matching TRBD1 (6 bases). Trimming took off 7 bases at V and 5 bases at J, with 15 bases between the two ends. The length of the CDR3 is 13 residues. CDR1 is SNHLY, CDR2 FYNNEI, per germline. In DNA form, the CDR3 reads TGTGCCAGCACCGAACAGGGTGGGAACGAGCAGTACTTC. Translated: CASTEQGGNEQYF.

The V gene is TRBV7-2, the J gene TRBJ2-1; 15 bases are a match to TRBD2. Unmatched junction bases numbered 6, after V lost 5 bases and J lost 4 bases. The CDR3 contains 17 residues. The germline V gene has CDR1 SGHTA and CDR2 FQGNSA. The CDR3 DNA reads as TGTGCCAGCAGCAGGACTAGCGGGGGGGCCAGATACAATGAGCAGTTCTTC. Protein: CASSRTSGGARYNEQFF.

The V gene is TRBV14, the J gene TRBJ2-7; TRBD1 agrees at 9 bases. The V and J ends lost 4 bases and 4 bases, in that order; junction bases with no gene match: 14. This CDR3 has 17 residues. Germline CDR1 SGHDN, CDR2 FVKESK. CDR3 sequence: CASSPGHGQGSPYEQYF. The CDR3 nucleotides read TGTGCCAGCAGCCCAGGCCATGGACAGGGGTCCCCTTACGAGCAGTACTTC.

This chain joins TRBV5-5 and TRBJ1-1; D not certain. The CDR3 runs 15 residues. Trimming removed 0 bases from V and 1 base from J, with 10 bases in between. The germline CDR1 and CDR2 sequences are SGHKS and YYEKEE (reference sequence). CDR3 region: CASSLAFAGNTEAFF. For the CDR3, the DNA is TGTGCCAGCAGCTTGGCCTTTGCGGGGAACACTGAAGCTTTCTTT.

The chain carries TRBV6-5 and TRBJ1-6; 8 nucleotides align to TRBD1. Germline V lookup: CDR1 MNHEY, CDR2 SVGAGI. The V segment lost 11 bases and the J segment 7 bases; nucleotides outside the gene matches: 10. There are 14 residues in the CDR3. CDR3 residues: CASRGPGMNSPLHF. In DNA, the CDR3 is TGTGCCTCCAGGGGGCCCGGGATGAATTCACCCCTCCACTTT.

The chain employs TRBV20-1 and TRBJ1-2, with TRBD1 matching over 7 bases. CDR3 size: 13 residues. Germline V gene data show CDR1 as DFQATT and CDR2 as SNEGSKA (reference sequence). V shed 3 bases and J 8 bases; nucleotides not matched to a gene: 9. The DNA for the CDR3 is TGCAGTGCTAGTTGGGACAGTGCCGGGGGCTACACCTTC. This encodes CSASWDSAGGYTF.

The CDR3 protein is CASSPGSGGFISYEQYF. DNA of the CDR3: TGTGCCAGCAGCCCCGGGAGCGGGGGGTTTATCTCCTACGAGCAGTACTTC. The chain uses TRBV3-1 (or the pseudogene TRBV3-2) and TRBJ2-7; 9 nucleotides line up with TRBD2. Looked up from germline, CDR1 is LGHDT and CDR2 is YNNKEL (reference sequence). The length of the CDR3 is 17 residues. V lost 4 bases to trimming and J lost 0 bases; unmatched junction nucleotides: 10.

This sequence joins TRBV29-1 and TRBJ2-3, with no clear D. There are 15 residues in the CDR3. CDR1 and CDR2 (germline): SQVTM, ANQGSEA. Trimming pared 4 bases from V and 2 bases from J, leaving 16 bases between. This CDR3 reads CSVVGGKRDTDTQYF. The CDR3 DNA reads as TGCAGCGTTGTGGGTGGCAAGCGAGACACAGATACGCAGTATTTT.

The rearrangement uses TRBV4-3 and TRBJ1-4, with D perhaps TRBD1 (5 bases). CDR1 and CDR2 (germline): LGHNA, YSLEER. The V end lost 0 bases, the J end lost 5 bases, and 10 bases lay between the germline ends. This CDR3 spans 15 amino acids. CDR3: CASSQEGHDNEKLFF. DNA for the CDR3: TGCGCCAGCAGCCAAGAAGGACACGACAATGAAAAACTGTTTTTT.

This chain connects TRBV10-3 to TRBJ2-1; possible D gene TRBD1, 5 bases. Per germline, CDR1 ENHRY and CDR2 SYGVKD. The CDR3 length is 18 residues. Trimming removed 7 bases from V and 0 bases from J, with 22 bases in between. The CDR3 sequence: CAITDSGPITSSYNEQFF. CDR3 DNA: TGTGCCATCACTGACAGTGGGCCTATCACGAGCTCCTACAATGAGCAGTTCTTC.

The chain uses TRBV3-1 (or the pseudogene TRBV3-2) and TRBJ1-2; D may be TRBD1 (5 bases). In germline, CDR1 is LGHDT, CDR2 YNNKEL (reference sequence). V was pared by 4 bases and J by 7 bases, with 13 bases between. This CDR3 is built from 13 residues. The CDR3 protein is CASSPRGAVGYTF. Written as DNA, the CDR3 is TGTGCCAGCAGCCCCCGTGGGGCAGTTGGCTACACCTTC.

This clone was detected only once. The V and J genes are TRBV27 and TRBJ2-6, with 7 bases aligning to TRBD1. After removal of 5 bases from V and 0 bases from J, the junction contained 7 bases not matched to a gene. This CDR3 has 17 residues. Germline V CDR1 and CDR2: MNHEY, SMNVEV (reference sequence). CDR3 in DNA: TGTGCCAGCAGTCCCGGACAGGTCCTCTCTGGGGCCAACGTCCTGACTTTC. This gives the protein CASSPGQVLSGANVLTF.